This paragraph reports one TCR beta chain. Its antigen is currently unknown. The sample belongs to a study of cytomegalovirus exposure and HLA in healthy donors. Study information: HLA-typed donors were the source of 83 million or so unique TCRs held in an early data release.

CDR3 length equals 13 residues. Germline loops: CDR1 MRHNA, CDR2 SNTAGT. The V and J ends lost 0 bases and 10 bases respectively, with 10 bases between them. PCR was performed using 60 Vbeta and 13 Jbeta primers. The method was immunoSEQ multiplex PCR; TCRdb's version includes in-frame clones alone and lacks a portion of them. Among 85,000 to 110,000 clones listed, roughly three quarters were seen once. Study-wide findings and caveats: Researchers reported in a later analysis that a missense DCLRE1C variant was tied to TCR beta V- and J-gene trimming. Later, TCR association rates were found to vary by HLA locus, highest for DRB1 and lowest for HLA-C.

The chain joins TRBV6-4 to TRBJ2-1; unclear D gene. The sequenced material came from PBMCs. The sequence came from a man between 50 and 59 years old in good health and CMV-seropositive. The CDR3 sequence is CASSDSLVGEQFF. CDR3 DNA sequence: TGTGCCAGCAGTGACTCCCTAGTTGGGGAGCAGTTCTTC.